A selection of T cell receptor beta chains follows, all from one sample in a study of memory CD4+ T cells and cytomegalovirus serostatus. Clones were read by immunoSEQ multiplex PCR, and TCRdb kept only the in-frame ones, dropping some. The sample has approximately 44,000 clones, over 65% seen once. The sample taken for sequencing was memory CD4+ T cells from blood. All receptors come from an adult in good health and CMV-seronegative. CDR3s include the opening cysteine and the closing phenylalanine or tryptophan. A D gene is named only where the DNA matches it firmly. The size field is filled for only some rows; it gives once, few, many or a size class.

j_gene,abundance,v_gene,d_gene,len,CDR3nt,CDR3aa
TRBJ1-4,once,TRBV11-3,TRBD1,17,TGTGCCAGCAGCTTAGGGGGAGACAGGGTGTCAAATGAAAAACTGTTTTTT,CASSLGGDRVSNEKLFF
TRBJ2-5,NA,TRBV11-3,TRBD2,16,TGTGCCAGCAGCATACCTAGCGGGGGGGTGAAGGAGACCCAGTACTTC,CASSIPSGGVKETQYF
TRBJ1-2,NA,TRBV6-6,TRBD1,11,TGTGCTACCGGGACAGGGGCAGGAAGGGAGTTC,CATGTGAGREF
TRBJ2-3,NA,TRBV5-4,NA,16,TGTGCCAGCAGCTTGGATACCAGGGGAGACACAGATACGCAGTATTTT,CASSLDTRGDTDTQYF
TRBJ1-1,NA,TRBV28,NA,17,TGTGCCAGCGGACACTCCCCGACGGGCAGGGGAAACACTGAAGCTTTCTTT,CASGHSPTGRGNTEAFF
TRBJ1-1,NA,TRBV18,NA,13,TGTGCCAGCTCACCCATTCAGAACACTGAAGCTTTCTTT,CASSPIQNTEAFF
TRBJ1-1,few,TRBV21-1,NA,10,TGTGCCAGCGAAAAGACTGAAGCTTTCTTT,CASEKTEAFF
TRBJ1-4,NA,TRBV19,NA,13,TGTGCCAGTGCGGGGGCGGCGCGTGAAAAACTGTTTTTT,CASAGAAREKLFF
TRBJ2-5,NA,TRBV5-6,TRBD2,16,TGTGCCAGCAGCTTGTGGACTAGCGGGGGAGAAGAGACCCAGTACTTC,CASSLWTSGGEETQYF
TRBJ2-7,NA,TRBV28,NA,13,TGTGCCAGCAGTTCGGGACACGGGTACGAGCAGTACTTC,CASSSGHGYEQYF